This TCR beta chain is drawn from a study of blood T cell repertoires in COVID-19. Study-wide background: COVID-19 samples, acute and convalescent, were from the United States, Italy and Spain.

Under the authors' procedure: Using reference gene primer amplification, nucleated cell counts were estimated. The table came from immunoSEQ multiplex PCR; TCRdb's copy has only in-frame clones and leaves some out. That table is the source of V, J and clone size, and D and trimming were worked out from the DNA. The profile shows fewer than 250,000 clones, 75% to 90% of them singletons. Enrollees, about 18 to 90 years old, lived in 20 to 25 US areas. Clinical history reported by participants formed the basis on which cohorts were assigned. This clonotype was sampled from a middle-aged man who had been exposed to COVID-19. Sequenced sample: PBMCs or T cells enriched from blood (not recorded which).

CDR3 bases: TGTGCCAGCAGTGACCCGGGGCAGCCCCAGCATTTT. Amino acid sequence: CASSDPGQPQHF. The chain carries TRBV6-1 and TRBJ1-5; D gene ambiguous. There are 12 residues in the CDR3. Trimming removed 3 bases from V and 7 bases from J, with 7 bases in between. Germline values: CDR1 MNHNS, CDR2 SASEGT.